These T cell receptor beta chains were read from a single sample in a study of blood T cell repertoires in COVID-19. The data were produced by immunoSEQ multiplex PCR, yet TCRdb's version contains in-frame clones alone and is incomplete. The repertoire includes 150,000 or so clones, 85% to 90% of them detected once, and roughly 13% sits in the top ten. The specimen was peripheral blood. These receptors all stem from a man aged 18 to 29 with COVID-19, enrolled during active disease. CDR3s leave out the opening cysteine and the closing phenylalanine or tryptophan.

V gene	J gene	CDR3 protein
TRBV5-1	TRBJ1-5	ASSLRTGEGQPQH
TRBV6-6	TRBJ1-1	ASSPRGKTEAF
TRBV9	TRBJ2-5	ASSVGTGGRETQY
TRBV4-3	TRBJ1-6	ASSRNRDSTNSPLH
TRBV7-9	TRBJ1-2	ASSLTGLGGYT
TRBV21-1	TRBJ2-7	ASSNFVPQGAEQY
TRBV20-1	TRBJ1-4	SASQGAREKLF
TRBV7-2	TRBJ2-4	ASSSPFSSLNIQY
TRBV19	TRBJ1-5	ASSIDPGNQPQH
TRBV18	TRBJ1-5	ASSLDSAYQPQH
TRBV7-2	TRBJ2-2	ASRPGLGIGELF
TRBV6-1	TRBJ2-6	ASSEARRGPGANVLT
TRBV4-2	TRBJ1-4	ASSQALGGNEKLF
TRBV5-1	TRBJ2-7	ASSLVSSGSDEQY
TRBV27	TRBJ1-5	ATQRRGTGSLNQPQH
TRBV10-3	TRBJ1-4	AISSTGDGSEKLF
TRBV5-5	TRBJ2-7	ASSLAPGGVREQY
TRBV9	TRBJ2-1	ASSVHPAGTSGKSSYNEQF
TRBV7-2	TRBJ2-7	ASSLEWARSYEQY
TRBV5-8	TRBJ1-1	ASRMTGEAF
TRBV29-1	TRBJ1-5	SVAWGQGAGQPQH
TRBV19	TRBJ1-5	ASSRDRGHHQPQH
TRBV30	TRBJ2-1	AWSKGTAGAEVQF
TRBV7-8	TRBJ2-2	ASSLAPRGGGELF
TRBV5-6	TRBJ2-7	ASSSVGRDEQY
TRBV6-5	TRBJ1-6	ASSSFSYSPLH
TRBV7-2	TRBJ2-5	ASSLAGTTQETQY
TRBV18	TRBJ2-1	ASSPPPDSSYNEQF
TRBV19	TRBJ1-1	ASSIVTPGQGNTEAF
TRBV5-4	TRBJ2-2	ASSSAGGELF
TRBV27	TRBJ2-7	ASSLYRGNEQY
TRBV28	TRBJ2-3	ASSSGTSGWGDSTDTQY
TRBV30	TRBJ1-1	AWSLREILGSREAF
TRBV30	TRBJ1-1	AWGWGQGRTEAF
TRBV7-9	TRBJ2-3	ASSAEASGSIDTQY
TRBV9	TRBJ2-5	ASRPGQETQY
TRBV19	TRBJ2-1	ASTKGQGWNEQF
TRBV24-1	TRBJ2-1	ATSPPGLAGMYEQF